This T cell receptor (beta chain) emerged from a study of cytomegalovirus exposure and HLA in healthy donors. The V gene end was trimmed by 1 base and the J gene end by 10 bases; junction bases not matched to a gene: 19. The germline gives CDR1 SGHDT, CDR2 YYEEEE. The CDR3 spans 17 residues. In the PCR, 60 Vbeta and 13 Jbeta primers were used. Libraries were prepared by immunoSEQ multiplex PCR; TCRdb keeps only in-frame clonotypes and omits some of them. The sample lists about 140,000 clones, 76% occurring once. For this clone: Without the conserved terminal phenylalanine or tryptophan, this CDR3 likely stems from a read error.

Everyone who donated was a healthy bone marrow donor. The TCR originated in a man younger than 35 in good health and CMV-seronegative. This chain uses TRBV5-6 with TRBJ1-1, with 7 bases matching TRBD1. The specimen was PBMCs. The CDR3 region has the DNA TGTGCCAGCAGCTTGCGTGCCTATCCGGACAGGCGAACGGCAGCTTTCGTT. Protein: CASSLRAYPDRRTAAFV.